The 20 T cell receptor beta chains below were found in one sample sequenced in a study of shared clonotypes between healthy human individuals. Terminally differentiated effector memory CD45RA+ cells were excluded from the naive CD8 cells, which were CD45RO-negative and positively selected for CCR7. Some clones are missing from TCRdb's copy, which holds only in-frame ones; the method was immunoSEQ multiplex PCR. The data contain about 2 million clones, approximately 94% of them seen just once; the ten biggest clones take up around 1%. The material sequenced was naive CD8+ T cells sorted from blood. The receptors shown here come from a man between 18 and 29 years old in good health.

The CDR3 DNA follows: TGTGCCAGCAGCCCGGGACGGGACGGCTCCTACGAGCAGTACTTC. This codes for CASSPGRDGSYEQYF. V is TRBV6-5 and J is TRBJ2-7; either TRBD1 or TRBD2 may supply D (5 bases each). From germline, CDR1 is MNHEY and CDR2 SVGAGI. The CDR3 loop spans 15 amino acids. V lost 6 bases to trimming and J lost 0 bases, with 15 bases between them.

The genes are TRBV6-6 and TRBJ2-5; 10 nucleotides line up with TRBD2. The germline V gene has CDR1 MNHNY and CDR2 SVGAGI (reference sequence). The CDR3 runs to 16 residues. After removal of 3 bases from V and 4 bases from J, the junction contained 8 bases not matched to a gene. Here the CDR3 reads CASSYGLAGAGETQYF. CDR3 nucleotides: TGTGCCAGCAGTTATGGGCTAGCGGGAGCAGGAGAGACCCAGTACTTC.

This chain connects TRBV7-9 to TRBJ2-1, with TRBD1 as a possible D gene (6 bases). With 2 bases removed from V and 5 bases from J, the gap between germline ends came to 22 bases. This CDR3 has 18 residues. Germline values: CDR1 SEHNR, CDR2 FQNEAQ (reference sequence). The CDR3 nucleotides are TGTGCCAGCAGCTTAATGCCACCGGGACAATTAGATAACAATGAGCAGTTCTTC. This sequence encodes CASSLMPPGQLDNNEQFF.

In regard to this clone: Other nucleotide sequences from this sample produce the same CDR3. The rearrangement uses TRBV7-8 and TRBJ2-3; D remains ambiguous. The CDR3 has 15 residues. V dropped 1 base and J dropped 0 bases, with 8 bases sitting between them. Germline V lookup: CDR1 SGHVS, CDR2 FQNEAQ. In DNA, the CDR3 is TGTGCCAGCAGCTTAGTTGCAGCTAGCACAGATACGCAGTATTTT. The encoded protein is CASSLVAASTDTQYF. The full variable domain, with the rest looked up from reference TRBV7-8 and TRBJ2-3, is GAGVSQSPRYKVAKRGQDVALRCDPISGHVSLFWYQQALGQGPEFLTYFQNEAQLDKSGLPSDRFFAERPEGSVSTLKIQRTQQEDSAVYLCASSLVAASTDTQYFGPGTRLTVL.

The V call is TRBV7-9, the J call TRBJ2-5, with 7 bases matching TRBD1. This CDR3 has 16 amino acids. With V trimmed by 5 bases and J by 0 bases, 9 bases remained unmatched. From germline, CDR1 is SEHNR and CDR2 FQNEAQ (reference sequence). In DNA, the CDR3 is TGTGCCAGCAGCCTCCCACCTAGGGGGCACCAAGAGACCCAGTACTTC. Its protein product is CASSLPPRGHQETQYF.

The chain has TRBV5-4 and TRBJ2-7; D is unresolved. V was pared by 3 bases and J by 4 bases, with 14 bases between. Germline loops: CDR1 SGHNT, CDR2 YYREEE (reference sequence). The CDR3 extends over 14 amino acids. CDR3 sequence reads: CASSSSEASYEQYF. In DNA form, the CDR3 reads TGTGCCAGCAGCTCCAGCGAAGCGTCGTACGAGCAGTACTTC.

The rearrangement links TRBV6-1 to TRBJ2-3; unclear D gene. The length of the CDR3 is 12 residues. The V gene lost 1 base and the J gene lost 10 bases, with 9 bases spanning the gap. Germline CDR1 is MNHNS and CDR2 is SASEGT. The CDR3 is CASSEVFSAQYF. In DNA form, the CDR3 reads TGTGCCAGCAGTGAAGTTTTTTCGGCGCAGTATTTT.

The rearrangement uses TRBV27 and TRBJ2-7; a possible D gene is TRBD2 (6 bases). Germline CDR1 and CDR2: MNHEY and SMNVEV (reference sequence). V was clipped by 2 bases and J by 2 bases, with 16 bases between them. The CDR3 runs to 16 residues. This CDR3 is CASSLGAGGSTYEQYF. CDR3 coding DNA: TGTGCCAGCAGTTTAGGGGCCGGGGGTAGTACCTACGAGCAGTACTTC.

The rearrangement joins TRBV4-3 to TRBJ2-1; 11 bases are shared with TRBD2. V lost 3 bases, J lost 7 bases, and 11 bases stayed unmatched. The V gene's germline CDR1 is LGHNA and CDR2 YSLEER. This CDR3 contains 17 residues. This CDR3 reads CASSHPFTSGRSNEQFF. Here the CDR3 DNA reads TGCGCCAGCAGCCACCCTTTTACTAGCGGGAGAAGTAATGAGCAGTTCTTC.

The CDR3 reads CASSPWTSARSGSTDTQYF. CDR3 bases: TGTGCCAGCAGTCCGTGGACTAGCGCACGCTCTGGTAGCACAGATACGCAGTATTTT. V and J are TRBV28 and TRBJ2-3; 9 bases are shared with TRBD2. CDR1 MDHEN and CDR2 SYDVKM come from the germline V gene. The V segment lost 5 bases and the J segment 0 bases; nucleotides outside the gene matches: 15. This CDR3 is built from 19 residues.

V usage is TRBV19 and J usage is TRBJ1-2, with D uncertain. The V end lost 5 bases, the J end lost 2 bases, and 18 bases lay between the germline ends. CDR1 is LNHDA and CDR2 is SQIVND in the germline V gene (reference sequence). This CDR3 is 16 amino acids long. In DNA, the CDR3 is TGTGCCAGTAGTGGACTCCTTGGTCAGAGAAACTATGGCTACACCTTC. This sequence encodes CASSGLLGQRNYGYTF. The variable domain in full, completed from reference TRBV19 and TRBJ1-2, reads DGGITQSPKYLFRKEGQNVTLSCEQNLNHDAMYWYRQDPGQGLRLIYYSQIVNDFQKGDIAEGYSVSREKKESFPLTVTSAQKNPTAFYLCASSGLLGQRNYGYTFGSGTRLTVV.

The chain has TRBV28 and TRBJ2-7; TRBD1 matches 7 bases. This CDR3 region has 12 residues. Germline-derived CDR1 and CDR2 are MDHEN and SYDVKM. V shed 8 bases, J shed 7 bases, and the junction held 8 bases outside the gene matches. The CDR3 reads CASGTGTVEQYF. The CDR3, as DNA: TGTGCCAGCGGGACCGGGACAGTGGAGCAGTACTTC.

This clone came up once. The chain recombines TRBV5-1 with TRBJ2-2; 8 positions match TRBD2. Per germline, CDR1 SGHRS and CDR2 YFSETQ. The CDR3 length is 17 residues. Trimming at V came to 3 bases and at J to 4 bases, leaving 11 bases not matched to a gene. The DNA for the CDR3 is TGCGCCAGCAGCTCCACAGGGAGCGGGAGTGGCACCGGGGAGCTGTTTTTT. This gives the protein CASSSTGSGSGTGELFF.

The chain links TRBV11-2 to TRBJ2-7; D unclear. Trimming shortened V by 1 base and J by 3 bases, and 19 bases separated the two germline ends. The CDR3 covers 17 residues. CDR1 is SGHAT, CDR2 FQNNGV, per germline. The CDR3 DNA reads TGTGCCAGCAGCTTAGTGGTCCCCGGTTCAGTGAGCTACGAGCAGTACTTC. Translation gives CASSLVVPGSVSYEQYF.

This clone has only one observation. CDR3 residues: CASSSTTRGGSYEQYF. CDR3 coding DNA: TGTGCCAGCAGCTCCACCACAAGGGGTGGGAGCTACGAGCAGTACTTC. The chain links TRBV5-4 to TRBJ2-7; either TRBD1 or TRBD2 may supply D (5 bases each). Trimming removed 3 bases at V and 3 bases at J, with 19 bases between. The CDR3 totals 16 residues. Germline V gives CDR1 SGHNT, CDR2 YYREEE (reference sequence).

V and J are TRBV9 and TRBJ2-1; D is perhaps TRBD1 or TRBD2 (5 bases each). The CDR3 consists of 14 residues. V was cut by 4 bases and J by 9 bases, with 17 bases left in between. Germline CDR1 and CDR2: SGDLS and YYNGEE. The CDR3 DNA reads TGTGCCAGCAGCTGGGACCAAGGGGACGGTGAGCAGTTCTTC. Protein product: CASSWDQGDGEQFF.

Note on this clone: The same CDR3 can be traced to other DNA sequences in this sample. V is TRBV27 and J is TRBJ2-5; 8 bases line up with TRBD1. The V gene's germline CDR1 is MNHEY and CDR2 SMNVEV (reference sequence). This CDR3 has 14 amino acids. Losses at the gene ends were 4 bases for V and 2 bases for J; bases not matched to a gene: 3. The CDR3 DNA follows: TGTGCCAGCAGTTCCCGGGACAGGCAAGAGACCCAGTACTTC. Residues: CASSSRDRQETQYF.

The chain employs TRBV5-6 and TRBJ1-2, with D perhaps TRBD1 (6 bases). The V and J ends lost 1 base and 4 bases respectively, with 20 bases between them. The CDR3 extends over 17 amino acids. Germline V CDR1 and CDR2: SGHDT, YYEEEE. As DNA, the CDR3 is TGTGCCAGCAGCTTGCGGACAGAAGCGAGTTTTCCCTATGGCTACACCTTC. It specifies CASSLRTEASFPYGYTF.

V usage is TRBV13 and J usage is TRBJ2-7, with 7 bases matching TRBD2. CDR1 PRHDT and CDR2 FYEKMQ come from the germline V gene (reference sequence). The CDR3 is made up of 15 amino acids. The ends lost 4 bases at V and 3 bases at J; junction bases unmatched: 9. The CDR3 reads CASSSLGTKNYEQYF. CDR3 nucleotide sequence: TGTGCCAGCAGCTCCCTTGGGACTAAGAACTACGAGCAGTACTTC.

The chain is built from TRBV7-8 and TRBJ2-5, with TRBD2 matching over 11 bases. This CDR3 comprises 15 residues. Germline CDR1 is SGHVS and CDR2 is FQNEAQ. The junction had 3 bases not matched to a gene; V was cut back by 5 bases and J by 1 base. The chain's CDR3 is CASSEGTSGQETQYF. CDR3 sequence (DNA): TGTGCCAGCAGCGAGGGGACTAGCGGCCAAGAGACCCAGTACTTC. The entire variable domain, with the rest obtained from reference TRBV7-8 and TRBJ2-5, is as follows: GAGVSQSPRYKVAKRGQDVALRCDPISGHVSLFWYQQALGQGPEFLTYFQNEAQLDKSGLPSDRFFAERPEGSVSTLKIQRTQQEDSAVYLCASSEGTSGQETQYFGPGTRLLVL.